The T cell receptor (beta chain) under discussion was sequenced for a study of cytomegalovirus exposure and HLA in healthy donors (dated by TCRdb to 2016 to 2017). In terms of the full investigation: An earlier analysis of approximately 550 of the donors reported 250 to 300 Gb of sequence data and about 100 million unique TCR beta sequences from 190 million or so T cells. An early release that covered approximately 600 HLA-typed donors contained around 300 gigabases of sequencing data and tens of millions of unique TCR sequences. Of the roughly 400 genotyped donors, around 81% fell in the genetic ancestry cluster associated with self-reported Caucasian donors. The study was designed to test whether signatures of past pathogen exposure could be identified by cataloging public T cell receptors. Using immunosequencing, the study profiled T cell repertoires from approximately 700 subjects and related those repertoires to cytomegalovirus serostatus. Along with the 666-subject first cohort, a separate validation cohort of more than 90 different subjects was used. To predict cytomegalovirus infection status, the study combined high-throughput TCR immunosequencing, statistical association of individual TCRs with disease status, and machine learning. A later analysis re-examined previously published TCR beta repertoires from 500 to 700 donors and added high-resolution HLA genotyping to investigate patterns of TCR occurrence. Rather than drawing on any new phenotypic data, the later analysis identified candidate immune exposures from TCR beta sequences and the way those sequences occurred across donors. An earlier analysis of 587 of the donors applied high-throughput TCR beta sequencing to assess whether each TCR beta V gene segment acted as functional or pseudogenic. Donor age, sex, ethnicity and CMV serostatus were compiled alongside the repertoire data. Genome-wide SNP genotypes for about 65% of the roughly 670 donors were used in a later genetic analysis, which treated that subset as a discovery cohort. All discovery cohort repertoires had been generated on a single sequencing platform. Both class I and class II loci were covered by HLA typing, at four-digit resolution. Typing coverage varied by locus: about 629-630 donors for A, B, C, DRB1 and DQB1; 500 to 550 for DQA1; about 600 for DPA1; fewer than 480 for DPB1. About 5 DR-DQ haplotypes were handled as single units for association and clustering, since linkage in the cohort was strong. Among around 400 genotyped donors of the cohort, an average of approximately 240,000 unique TCR beta nucleotide sequences was sequenced per donor, of which roughly 18% were non-productive. Results the study describes overall, beyond this receptor: Across donors, most TCR sequences were observed very rarely, whereas some public TCRs were present in many individuals. The study gave a list of 150 to 200 TCR beta chains associated with cytomegalovirus. Several of the top co-occurrence clusters appeared to be linked to parvovirus B19, influenza, CMV and Epstein-Barr virus, according to a later analysis. Because HLA typing was missing for some donors at each locus, association tests included only the typed subset. A later analysis found that most CMV-associated TCR beta chains appeared HLA-restricted, with HLA associations seemingly driven largely by CMV exposure. When HLA alleles, especially DR and DQ, strongly co-occurred, TCR associations were difficult to assign to individual alleles. An association between a missense DCLRE1C variant and V-gene and J-gene trimming of TCR beta chains was found in a later genetic analysis and replicated in an independent cohort. In an earlier analysis of some 640 of the donors, most TCR beta V segments were observed in productive rearrangements about 90% or about 30% of the time, broadly matching IMGT annotations. In a later analysis, the rate of TCR association differed among HLA loci, with DRB1 alleles having the most associated TCRs and HLA-C alleles having the fewest. Specific HLA alleles were associated with 16,951 TCR beta sequences at a false discovery rate of 0.05 in a later analysis. According to the authors, the approach could potentially be generalized to other disease states and immunological phenotypes. In this cohort, only TCR beta chains were sequenced, and detectable features were limited by the absence of alpha or paired-chain data. Sequencing depth was assumed to be roughly uniform across donors in the presence/absence analyses, though that assumption may not hold. Some 15 rarely observed V segments, including chromosome 9 orphons, were excluded from the earlier analysis of just under 600 of the donors because counts were too low. A few of the identified cytomegalovirus-associated TCR beta chains were confirmed in vitro to be specific for cytomegalovirus antigens. The 87-base-pair reads could not distinguish some IMGT-functional V segments, including TRBV6-2 and TRBV6-3, so those segments were excluded. Immune exposure information for the cohort was limited to CMV serostatus. A further reported finding was that TCR beta sequences accurately predicted the HLA-A and HLA-B alleles for most subjects in the first cohort. In a later analysis, HLA-associated TCR beta chains were found to be more clonally expanded and to have lower generation probabilities than equally common non-associated chains. A cluster of highly shared sequence variants was judged likely to be a technical artifact of the sequencing pipeline. Linkage disequilibrium might explain the correlated functional status among segregating V segments, but an unknown experimental factor could not be ruled out. A later genetic analysis reported fewer N-insertions in productive TCRs among donors in an Asian-associated ancestry cluster than the roughly 640-donor mean. The classifier was reported to diagnose cytomegalovirus status with high specificity and sensitivity in both the original and validation cohorts.

The germline V end is reduced by 5 bases and the J end by 5 bases; junction bases left unmatched: 9. Taken from cysteine to phenylalanine, the CDR3 has 15 residues. The only DNA kept is the CDR3, 45 bases in frame from the first base. The germline V gene (reference sequence) yields SGHAT for CDR1 and FQDESV for CDR2. Libraries were built with the immunoSEQ multiplex PCR assay. A mixture of 60 forward primers for TCR Vbeta segments and 13 reverse primers for TCR Jbeta segments was used in the multiplex PCR. Amplification of the CDR3 region of rearranged TCR beta genes was performed with a multiplex PCR assay on genomic DNA. Amplified TCR beta libraries were sequenced as 87-base-pair reads on the Illumina HiSeq System. On the study's bioinformatics: A later analysis counted about 82 million unique TCR beta chains across the 550 to 750 repertoires, and roughly 11 million of these chains were shared by at least two donors. Raw reads were error-corrected and collapsed into unique sequences with a nearest-neighbor algorithm that merged closely related sequences to remove PCR and sequencing errors. V, D and J gene segments were assigned by aligning CDR3 sequences to IMGT reference sequences. For a sequence to be retained, a match of at least six nucleotides was required to both a V gene segment and a J gene segment. Rearrangements were called productive when the CDR3 lacked stop codons and stayed in frame with V and J; all others were non-productive. Following IMGT convention, CDR3 was defined as the stretch from the second conserved V-encoded cysteine to the conserved J-encoded phenylalanine. Sequences without an unambiguous match to a single V gene segment were excluded from the earlier analysis of about 600 of the donors. An earlier analysis of under 750 of the donors called V segments functional above 56.7% productive rearrangements and segregating when the between-donor standard deviation exceeded 5%. A statistical classification framework was developed to diagnose cytomegalovirus status using the catalog of TCR beta chain sequences. In a later analysis, V and J genes were assigned by comparing TCR nucleotide sequences against IMGT/GENE-DB human TR gene sequences. The TCRdist pipeline was used in a later analysis to assign CDR3 sequences and most-parsimonious VDJ recombination scenarios. A later analysis defined each TCR beta chain by its CDR3 amino acid sequence plus V-gene family, and excluded reads lacking a unique V-gene family. To address suspected cross-contamination and a sequencing artifact, a later analysis removed a few hundred highly shared, low-generation-probability nucleotide sequences. In a later analysis, a clonal expansion index for each public chain was calculated from normalized within-repertoire ranks of inferred template counts. Generation probabilities in a later analysis came from a VDJ recombination model fitted to out-of-frame rearrangements, and those results were checked against IGoR. In a later analysis, TCR-TCR, TCR-HLA and TCR-CMV co-occurrence was scored with hypergeometric tests, and a repertoire-size bias correction was applied to TCR pairs. To estimate false discovery rates, a later analysis permuted the HLA or CMV assignments 20 times. A later analysis grouped co-occurring TCRs with DBSCAN, adding TCRdist sequence similarity when clustering within HLA-allele-positive subsets. Repertoires with fewer than 30,000 or more than 120,000 public chains, plus five repertoires with anomalous nucleotide sharing, were excluded from co-occurrence clustering. TCRdb carries this immuneACCESS record with in-frame sequences only. Its versions omit some clonotypes, under half of them owing to an unresolved V gene in the studies checked, with the rest unexplained. The V and J calls and clone size come from that table; D and trimming were worked out from the DNA. In all, the sample holds approximately 180,000 clones, and approximately 86% of those were seen once. The ten largest clones represent approximately 1.9% of the sample.

In total, 666 healthy bone marrow donors made up the cohort. At the time of sampling, all cohort members were nominally healthy, though unrecorded immune exposures were likely present. The donor tested CMV seronegative, placing the donor among the 352 seronegative members of the cohort. Every donor gave a peripheral blood sample, and the peripheral blood mononuclear cells from that sample were used for TCR beta sequencing. Genomic DNA extraction from the blood cell samples was performed with the Qiagen DNeasy Blood Extraction Kit. On this clone itself: Its specific antigen is unknown. No base quality information exists; no much larger clone differs at one position.

The specimen sequenced was PBMCs. The receptor's source is a woman younger than 30 in good health and CMV-seronegative. The chain is made from TRBV11-1 and TRBJ1-1; 9 junctional bases match TRBD1. CDR3 reads: CASSLQGATGTEAFF. The DNA sequence reads TGTGCCAGCAGCCTACAGGGGGCGACGGGAACTGAAGCTTTCTTT.